The source of this TCR beta chain is a study of T cells after yellow fever vaccination. This clonotype was counted a few times. TCRdb redid the calling of the 5' RACE reads with MiXCR, one entry per CDR3 protein. Among approximately 350,000 distinct CDR3 sequences listed, about 9.9% were seen once. Germline V CDR1 and CDR2: SQVTM, ANQGSEA. With V trimmed by 8 bases and J by 3 bases, 8 bases remained unmatched. This CDR3 contains 14 residues. The chain uses TRBV29-1 and TRBJ2-5, with TRBD2 matching over 11 bases. This TCR came from a man in his late teens or twenties who received the YFV17D yellow fever vaccine. Sequencing was performed on PBMCs, taken on the day of the first yellow fever vaccination. CDR3 amino acids: CSIGTSGTEETQYF. CDR3 sequence (DNA): TGCAGCATCGGGACTAGCGGAACCGAAGAGACCCAGTACTTC.